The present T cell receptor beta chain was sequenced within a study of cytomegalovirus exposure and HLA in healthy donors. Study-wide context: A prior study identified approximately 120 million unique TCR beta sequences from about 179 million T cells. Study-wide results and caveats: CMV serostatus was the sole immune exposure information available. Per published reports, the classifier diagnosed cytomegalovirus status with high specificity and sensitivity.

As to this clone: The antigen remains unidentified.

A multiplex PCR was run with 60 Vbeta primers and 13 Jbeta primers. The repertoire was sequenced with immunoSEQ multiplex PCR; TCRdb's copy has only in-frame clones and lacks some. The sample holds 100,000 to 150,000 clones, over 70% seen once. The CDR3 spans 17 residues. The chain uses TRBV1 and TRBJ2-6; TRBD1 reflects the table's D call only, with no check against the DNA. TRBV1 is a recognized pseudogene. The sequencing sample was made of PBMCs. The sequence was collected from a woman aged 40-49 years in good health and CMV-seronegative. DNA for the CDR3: TGCACCAGCAAGGGGGCCAGGAGGTTCTCTGGGGCCAACGGCCTGACTTTC. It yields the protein CTSKGARRFSGANGLTF.